This T cell receptor beta chain was captured in a study of PD-L1 blockade in urothelial cancer. Study context: Once treatment had started, blood was analyzed at 3 weeks (second dose) and again at 6 weeks. Median blood clonality was around 0.08, with 82,636 unique TCRs. General study findings and limits: Below-median pretreatment blood TCR clonality predicted better survival.

Germline values: CDR1 GTSNPN, CDR2 SVGIG (reference sequence). J lost 0 bases, V lost 2 bases, and 10 bases had no gene match. CDR3 length equals 19 residues. On this clone: The antigen is undetermined.

TCRdb keeps only in-frame clones here, not all; method: immunoSEQ multiplex PCR. The sample holds some 54,000 clones, approximately 84% seen once. Each patient gave between 1 and 8 samples of peripheral blood mononuclear cells, which were collected pretreatment and during treatment. V usage is TRBV30 and J usage is TRBJ2-7; TRBD2 matches 16 bases. This clonotype originated in a man aged 40-49 years with urothelial cancer. The starting material was PBMCs, obtained around atezolizumab (anti-PD-L1) treatment. The CDR3 nucleotides are TGTGCCTGGAGTTCATTGGGGACTAGCGGGAGGGGAAGCTCCTACGAGCAGTACTTC. This codes for CAWSSLGTSGRGSSYEQYF.